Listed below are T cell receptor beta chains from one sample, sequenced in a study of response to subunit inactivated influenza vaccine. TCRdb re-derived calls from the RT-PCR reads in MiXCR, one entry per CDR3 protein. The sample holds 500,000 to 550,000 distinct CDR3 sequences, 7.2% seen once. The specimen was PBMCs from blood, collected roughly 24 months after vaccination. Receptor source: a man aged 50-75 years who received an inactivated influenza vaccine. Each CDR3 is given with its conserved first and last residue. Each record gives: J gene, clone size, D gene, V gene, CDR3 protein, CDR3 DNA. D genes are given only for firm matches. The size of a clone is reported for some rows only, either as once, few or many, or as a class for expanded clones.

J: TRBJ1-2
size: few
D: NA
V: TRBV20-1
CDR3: CSARSSGRTGNYGYTF
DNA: TGCAGTGCTAGATCCTCCGGTCGTACAGGGAACTATGGCTACACCTTC

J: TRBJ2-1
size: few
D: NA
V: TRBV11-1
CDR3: CASSLGLRDYEQFF
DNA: TGTGCCAGCAGCTTAGGGTTACGCGACTATGAGCAGTTCTTC

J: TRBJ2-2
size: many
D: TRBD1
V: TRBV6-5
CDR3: CATKRGTGVTGELFF
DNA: TGTGCCACCAAGCGTGGGACAGGGGTGACCGGGGAGCTGTTTTTT

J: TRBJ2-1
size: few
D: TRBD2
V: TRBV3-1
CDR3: CASSHGTSGRYNEQFF
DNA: TGTGCCAGCAGCCACGGGACTAGCGGGAGGTACAATGAGCAGTTCTTC

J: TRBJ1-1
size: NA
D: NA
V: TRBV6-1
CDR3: CASKGWDDTEAFF
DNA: TGTGCCAGCAAGGGTTGGGATGACACTGAAGCTTTCTTT

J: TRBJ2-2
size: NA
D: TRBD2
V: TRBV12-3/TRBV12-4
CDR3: CASSLGGGGTPTNTGELFF
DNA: TGTGCCAGCAGTTTAGGAGGCGGGGGGACCCCCACGAACACCGGGGAGCTGTTTTTT

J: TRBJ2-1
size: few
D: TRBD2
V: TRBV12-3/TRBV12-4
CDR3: CASSLWASGGLLYNEQFF
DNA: TGTGCCAGCAGTTTATGGGCTAGCGGGGGGCTTCTCTACAATGAGCAGTTCTTC

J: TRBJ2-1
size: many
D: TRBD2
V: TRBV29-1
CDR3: CSVEFGGGAGEQFF
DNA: TGCAGCGTTGAGTTTGGCGGGGGGGCCGGTGAGCAGTTCTTC

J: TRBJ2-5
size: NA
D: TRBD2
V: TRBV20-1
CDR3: CSASFTSGDNF
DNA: TGCAGTGCTAGCTTTACTAGCGGAGACAACTTC

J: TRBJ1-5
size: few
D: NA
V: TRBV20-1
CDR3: CSASRGHYSNQPQHF
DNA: TGCAGTGCTAGTCGGGGCCACTATAGCAATCAGCCCCAGCATTTT

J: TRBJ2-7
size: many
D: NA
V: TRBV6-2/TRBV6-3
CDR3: CASSYSAETEQYF
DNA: TGTGCCAGCAGTTACTCGGCAGAAACGGAGCAGTACTTC

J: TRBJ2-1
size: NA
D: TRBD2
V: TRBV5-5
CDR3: CASSLLLAGRIYNEQFF
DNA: TGTGCCAGCAGCTTGTTACTAGCGGGAAGAATTTACAATGAGCAGTTCTTC

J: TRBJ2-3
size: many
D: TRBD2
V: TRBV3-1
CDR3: CASSQEGVAGGVTDTQYF
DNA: TGTGCCAGCAGCCAAGAAGGGGTAGCGGGAGGGGTCACAGATACGCAGTATTTT

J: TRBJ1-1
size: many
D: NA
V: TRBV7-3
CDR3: CASSEAGTEAFF
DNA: TGTGCCAGCAGCGAAGCCGGGACAGAAGCTTTCTTT

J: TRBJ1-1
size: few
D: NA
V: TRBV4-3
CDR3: CASSQDVVGRNTEAFF
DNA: TGCGCCAGCAGCCAAGATGTTGTCGGCCGGAACACTGAAGCTTTCTTT

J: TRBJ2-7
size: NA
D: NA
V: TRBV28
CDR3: CASTPRQTYEQYF
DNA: TGTGCCAGCACTCCCCGACAAACCTACGAGCAGTACTTC

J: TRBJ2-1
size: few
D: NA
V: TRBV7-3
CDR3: CASSSLGPANEQFF
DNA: TGTGCCAGCAGTTCTTTGGGGCCGGCCAATGAGCAGTTCTTC

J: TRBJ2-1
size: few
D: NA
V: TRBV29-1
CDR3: CSVTLAGNEQFF
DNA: TGCAGCGTTACTCTGGCGGGAAATGAGCAGTTCTTC

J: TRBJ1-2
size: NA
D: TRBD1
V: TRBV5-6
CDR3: CASSPGQHTLYGYTF
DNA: TGTGCCAGCAGCCCGGGACAGCACACCCTCTATGGCTACACCTTC

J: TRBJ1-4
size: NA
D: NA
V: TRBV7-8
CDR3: CASSPGAVANEKLFF
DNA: TGTGCCAGCAGCCCAGGGGCAGTTGCTAATGAAAAACTGTTTTTT

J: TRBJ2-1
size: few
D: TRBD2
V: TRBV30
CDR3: CAWKRGRGNEQFF
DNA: TGTGCCTGGAAGCGGGGGCGAGGGAATGAGCAGTTCTTC

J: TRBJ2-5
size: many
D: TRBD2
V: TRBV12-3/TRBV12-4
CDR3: CASSLASGPETQYF
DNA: TGTGCCAGCAGTTTGGCTAGCGGTCCGGAGACCCAGTACTTC

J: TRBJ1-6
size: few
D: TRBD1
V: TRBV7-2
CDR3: CASSRQGQDNSPLHF
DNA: TGTGCCAGCAGCCGCCAGGGACAGGACAATTCACCCCTCCACTTT

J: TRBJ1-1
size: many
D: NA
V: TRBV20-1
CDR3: CSAREGGREFTEAFF
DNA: TGCAGTGCTAGGGAAGGTGGCAGGGAGTTCACTGAAGCTTTCTTT

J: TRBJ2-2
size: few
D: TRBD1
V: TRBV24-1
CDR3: CATSEPTGAITGELFF
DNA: TGTGCCACCAGTGAGCCGACAGGGGCGATCACCGGGGAGCTGTTTTTT

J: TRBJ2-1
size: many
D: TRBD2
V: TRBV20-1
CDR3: CSASRVREGTTNEQFF
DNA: TGCAGTGCTAGTAGGGTGCGGGAGGGAACTACGAATGAGCAGTTCTTC

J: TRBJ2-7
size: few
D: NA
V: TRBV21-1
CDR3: CASSKVPSGEPPYEQYF
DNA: TGTGCCAGCAGCAAAGTACCTAGCGGTGAACCGCCGTACGAGCAGTACTTC

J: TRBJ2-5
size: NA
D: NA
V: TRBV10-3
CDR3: CAISGSMAKETQYF
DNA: TGTGCCATCAGTGGGAGCATGGCCAAGGAGACCCAGTACTTC

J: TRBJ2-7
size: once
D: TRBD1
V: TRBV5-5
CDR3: CASSPTGQGISEQYF
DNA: TGTGCCAGCAGCCCGACGGGACAGGGCATTTCCGAGCAGTACTTC